This TCR beta chain was obtained from a study of T cell responses to AZD1222 COVID-19 vaccine. The study's findings and limits: Recipients of AZD1222 seropositive at baseline numbered only 5 to 7.

The germline gives CDR1 LGHDT, CDR2 YNNKEL (reference sequence). The CDR3 extends over 14 amino acids. Trimming cost V 3 bases and J 4 bases; bases outside gene matches: 2. The method was immunoSEQ multiplex PCR; TCRdb's version includes in-frame clones alone and lacks a portion of them. Of 75,000 to 85,000 clones in the sample, under 90% were seen once. Points on this clone: The antigen is unknown.

This clonotype originated in an adult who received the AZD1222 COVID-19 vaccine. This sample comprised peripheral blood, obtained 28 days after the second AZD1222 dose. V gene TRBV3-1 (or the pseudogene TRBV3-2) combines with J gene TRBJ2-5; 10 nucleotides agree with TRBD2. CDR3 bases: TGTGCCAGCAGCCAGAGGACTAGCGGAGAGACCCAGTACTTC. Translation: CASSQRTSGETQYF.